Sequencing of this T cell receptor (beta chain) was carried out in a study of response to subunit inactivated influenza vaccine. General observations from the study: Authors suggested that a seasonal influenza vaccination recruits few new T cells each time.

The CDR3 sequence is 14 residues long. Trimming left V 1 base short and J 7 bases short, with 14 bases between. In its sample, this clonotype was seen a few times. Its antigen remains unidentified. Via MiXCR, TCRdb re-called the RT-PCR reads, giving one row per CDR3 protein. The sample lists just over 300,000 distinct CDR3 sequences, around a fifth occurring once. The specimen comprised PBMCs from blood, sampled about 20 months after vaccination. This TCR was sampled from a man between 50 and 70 years old who received an inactivated influenza vaccine. This chain uses TRBV12-3 or TRBV12-4 with TRBJ2-7, with no clear D. CDR3 DNA sequence: TGTGCCAGCAGTTTAGGGGGAAGGGATTATGAGCAGTACTTC. Its translation: CASSLGGRDYEQYF.